This T cell receptor (beta chain) was captured in a study of T-cell memory formation after mild COVID-19. Background on the study: Among the donors, TCR clusters were largely specific to each donor. General study results and limits: The study found contracting CD4+ clones mainly in CM and EM and contracting CD8+ clones in EMRA. The study found balanced CD4/CD8 in clones contracting day 15 to 85 and a CD4+ lean in later expanders.

This clonotype has more than one count but fewer than ten. Antigen: not known. Libraries for TCRalpha and TCRbeta carried sample barcodes and unique molecular identifiers via 5'RACE. TCRdb passed the 5' RACE reads through MiXCR, listing each CDR3 protein once. Among around 470,000 distinct CDR3 sequences, roughly 20% were seen once, and the ten largest hold 7.5% to 9.5%. The CDR3 length is 17 residues. V was trimmed by 1 base and J by 5 bases, leaving 20 bases between them. CDR1 and CDR2 from the germline V gene are KGHSH and LQKENI. J is TRBJ1-1 and V is TRBV18, with D possibly matching TRBD1 (6 bases). The sample comprised PBMCs or a T cell subset sorted from them (not recorded which). The TCR was taken from an adult woman who had mild COVID-19 (a few samples of this study predate the infection). Cell type and time point are not known. The CDR3 region has the DNA TGTGCCAGCTCACCACGCCGGGACATCCGGGGGGATACTGAAGCTTTCTTT. This codes for CASSPRRDIRGDTEAFF.